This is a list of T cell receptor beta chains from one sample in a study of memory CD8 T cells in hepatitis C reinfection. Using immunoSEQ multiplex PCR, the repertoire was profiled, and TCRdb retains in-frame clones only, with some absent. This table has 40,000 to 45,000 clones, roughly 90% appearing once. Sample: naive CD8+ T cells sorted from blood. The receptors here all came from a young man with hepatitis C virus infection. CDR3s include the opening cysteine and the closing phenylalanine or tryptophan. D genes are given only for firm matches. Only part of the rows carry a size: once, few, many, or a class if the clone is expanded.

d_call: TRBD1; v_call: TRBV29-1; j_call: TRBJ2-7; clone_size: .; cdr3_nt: TGCAGCGTTGAAGAGAACAGGGGGGTTTCCTACGAGCAGTACTTC; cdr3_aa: CSVEENRGVSYEQYF
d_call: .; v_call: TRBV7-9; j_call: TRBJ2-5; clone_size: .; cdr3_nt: TGTGCCAGCAGCTTGACAGGGGAGGGAGAGACCCAGTACTTC; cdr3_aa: CASSLTGEGETQYF
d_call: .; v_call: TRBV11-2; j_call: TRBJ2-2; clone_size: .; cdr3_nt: TGTGCCAGCAGCTCACTAGGGGGGAACACCGGGGAGCTGTTTTTT; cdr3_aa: CASSSLGGNTGELFF
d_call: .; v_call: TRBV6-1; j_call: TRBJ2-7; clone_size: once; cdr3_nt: TGTGCCAGCAGTGAAGACGTAGATTTAACCTACGAGCAGTACTTC; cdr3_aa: CASSEDVDLTYEQYF
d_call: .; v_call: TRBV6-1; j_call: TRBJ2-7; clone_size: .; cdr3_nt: TGTGCCAGCAGTTTAGGGCGGGTCCCCTACGAGCAGTACTTC; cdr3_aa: CASSLGRVPYEQYF
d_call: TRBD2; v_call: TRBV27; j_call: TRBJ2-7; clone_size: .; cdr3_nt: TGTGCCAGCAGTTTAGCGGGAGGGACCTACGAGCAGTACTTC; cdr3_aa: CASSLAGGTYEQYF
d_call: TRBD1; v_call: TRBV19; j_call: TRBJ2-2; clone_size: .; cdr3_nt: TGTGCCAGTAGTATGGACAGGGGGCTATCCACCGGGGAGCTGTTTTTT; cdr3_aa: CASSMDRGLSTGELFF
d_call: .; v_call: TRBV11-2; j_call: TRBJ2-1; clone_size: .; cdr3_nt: TGTGCCAGCAGCTTAGACCCCACCTGGGGAGACCTTTACAATGAGCAGTTCTTC; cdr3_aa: CASSLDPTWGDLYNEQFF
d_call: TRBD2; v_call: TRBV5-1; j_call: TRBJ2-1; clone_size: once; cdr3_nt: TGCGCCAGCAGCTTAGCGGGAGAGTACTACAATGAGCAGTTCTTC; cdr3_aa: CASSLAGEYYNEQFF
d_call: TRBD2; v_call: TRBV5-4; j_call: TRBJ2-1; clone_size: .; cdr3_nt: TGTGCCAGCAGCTATCCCGGACTAGCGGGAGAGGATGAGCAGTTCTTC; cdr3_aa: CASSYPGLAGEDEQFF
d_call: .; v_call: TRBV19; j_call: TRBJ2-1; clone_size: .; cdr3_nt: TGTGCCAGTATGCAGGGCACTAGCCCGGGGAATGAGCAGTTCTTC; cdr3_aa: CASMQGTSPGNEQFF
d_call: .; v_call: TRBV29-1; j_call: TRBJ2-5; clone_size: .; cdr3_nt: TGCAGCGTTGAAGATCTTGCCGGGGAGACCCAGTACTTC; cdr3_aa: CSVEDLAGETQYF
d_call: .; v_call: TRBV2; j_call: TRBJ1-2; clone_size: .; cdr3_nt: TGTGCCAGCAGTGAATGGGGGGAAAGAAGCTATGGCTACACCTTC; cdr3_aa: CASSEWGERSYGYTF
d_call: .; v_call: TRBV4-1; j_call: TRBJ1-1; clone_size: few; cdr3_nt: TGCGCCAGCAGCTCCAGGACAACTTCGAACACTGAAGCTTTCTTT; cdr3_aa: CASSSRTTSNTEAFF
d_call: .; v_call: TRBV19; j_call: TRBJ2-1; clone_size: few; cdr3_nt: TGTGCCAGTAGTATGAGGGCTTCCTACAATGAGCAGTTCTTC; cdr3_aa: CASSMRASYNEQFF
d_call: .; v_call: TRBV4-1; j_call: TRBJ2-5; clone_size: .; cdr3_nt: TGCGCCAGCAGCCAAGTCCTGACCGCGGCCCAAGAGACCCAGTACTTC; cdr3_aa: CASSQVLTAAQETQYF
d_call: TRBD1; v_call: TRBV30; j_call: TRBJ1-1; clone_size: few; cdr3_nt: TGTGCCTCTCAGGGGGGCACTGAAGCTTTCTTT; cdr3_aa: CASQGGTEAFF
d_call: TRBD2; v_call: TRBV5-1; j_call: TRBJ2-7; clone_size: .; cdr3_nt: TGCGCCAGCAGCTCGGGACTAGCGGGGACCGAGCAGTACTTC; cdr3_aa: CASSSGLAGTEQYF
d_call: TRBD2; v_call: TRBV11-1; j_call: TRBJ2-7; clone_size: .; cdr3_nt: TGTGCCAGCAGCTTCTCCGGGGGGGACCTCCCCGAGCAGTACTTC; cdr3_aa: CASSFSGGDLPEQYF
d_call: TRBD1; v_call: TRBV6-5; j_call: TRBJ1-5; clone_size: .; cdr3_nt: TGTGCCAGCAGTTGGACAGGGGGCAGTCAGCCCCAGCATTTT; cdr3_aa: CASSWTGGSQPQHF
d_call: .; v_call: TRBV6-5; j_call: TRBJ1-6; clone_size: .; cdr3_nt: TGTGCCAGCAGTTACAGCTTCTATAATTCACCCCTCCACTTT; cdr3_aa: CASSYSFYNSPLHF
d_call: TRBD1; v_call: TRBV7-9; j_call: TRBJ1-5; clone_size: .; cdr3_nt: TGTGCCAGCAGCTTGACGGACAGGGAGGGGCAGCCCCAGCATTTT; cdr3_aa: CASSLTDREGQPQHF
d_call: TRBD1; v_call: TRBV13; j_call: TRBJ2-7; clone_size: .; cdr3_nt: TGTGCCAGCAGCTTAGGCATGGGGACAGGGGCGTTTTCGGTCGAGCAGTACTTC; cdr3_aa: CASSLGMGTGAFSVEQYF
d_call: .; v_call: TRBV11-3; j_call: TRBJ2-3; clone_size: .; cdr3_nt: TGTGCCAGCAGACTGGTCCTCCTTGTTACAGATACGCAGTATTTT; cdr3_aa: CASRLVLLVTDTQYF
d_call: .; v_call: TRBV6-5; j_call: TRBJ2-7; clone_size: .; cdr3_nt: TGTGCCAGCAGTGCCTACAGGGAATCCTACGAGCAGTACTTC; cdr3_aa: CASSAYRESYEQYF
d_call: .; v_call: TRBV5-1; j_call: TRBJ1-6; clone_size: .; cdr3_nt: TGCGCCAGCAGCTTGAACGGAGAAGGCTTATATAATTCACCCCTCCACTTT; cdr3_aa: CASSLNGEGLYNSPLHF
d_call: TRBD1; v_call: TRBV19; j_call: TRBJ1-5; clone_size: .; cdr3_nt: TGTGCCAGTAGTAGGGACAGGGGAAGGGGTCAGCCCCAGCATTTT; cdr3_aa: CASSRDRGRGQPQHF
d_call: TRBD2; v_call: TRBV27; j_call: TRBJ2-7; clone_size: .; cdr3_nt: TGTGCCAGCAGTTTATCTCCGGGGGGAACCTACGAGCAGTACTTC; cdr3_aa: CASSLSPGGTYEQYF
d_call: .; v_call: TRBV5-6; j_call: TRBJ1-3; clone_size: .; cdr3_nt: TGTGCCAGCAGCTTGGAACAGGCAGTCTTCTCTGGAAACACCATATATTTT; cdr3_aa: CASSLEQAVFSGNTIYF
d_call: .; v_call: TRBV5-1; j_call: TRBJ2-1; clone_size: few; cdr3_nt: TGCGCCAGCCGCAACGAGCGGAAGGCCTATGAGCAGTTCTTC; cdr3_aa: CASRNERKAYEQFF
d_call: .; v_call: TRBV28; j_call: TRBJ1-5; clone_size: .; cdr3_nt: TGTGCCAGCAGTATCGGACAGAGGAGCAATCAGCCCCAGCATTTT; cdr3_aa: CASSIGQRSNQPQHF
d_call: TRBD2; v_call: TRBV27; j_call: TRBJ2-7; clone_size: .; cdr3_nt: TGTGCCAGCAGTTTATCCGGGACTAGCCGACTCTACGAGCAGTACTTC; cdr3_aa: CASSLSGTSRLYEQYF
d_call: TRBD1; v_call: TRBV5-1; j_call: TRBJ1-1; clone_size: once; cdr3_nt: TGCGCCAGCAGCATCGGGACAGAGATCCTGAACACTGAAGCTTTCTTT; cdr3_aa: CASSIGTEILNTEAFF
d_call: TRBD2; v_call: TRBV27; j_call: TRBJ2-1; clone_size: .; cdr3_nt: TGTGCCAGCAGTTTCCTAGCGGGAGGAAGGCCCAGCTCCTACAATGAGCAGTTCTTC; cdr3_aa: CASSFLAGGRPSSYNEQFF
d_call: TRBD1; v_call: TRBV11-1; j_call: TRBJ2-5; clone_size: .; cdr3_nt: TGTGCCAGCAGCTCCGAGTGGGACAGCAAAGAGACCCAGTACTTC; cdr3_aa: CASSSEWDSKETQYF
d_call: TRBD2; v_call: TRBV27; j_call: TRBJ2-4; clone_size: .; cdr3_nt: TGTGCCAGCAGTTTATGGGGGGGAGACGACATTCAGTACTTC; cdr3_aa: CASSLWGGDDIQYF
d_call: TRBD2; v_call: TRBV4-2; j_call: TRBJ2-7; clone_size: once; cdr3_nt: TGTGCCAGCAGCCAAGAAGCGGGACTAGCCTCCGAGCAGTACTTC; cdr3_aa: CASSQEAGLASEQYF
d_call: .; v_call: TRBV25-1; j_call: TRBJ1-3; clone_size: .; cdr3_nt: TGTGCCAGCAGTGAATATTACAGGGACCTCGGCTCTGGAAACACCATATATTTT; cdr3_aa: CASSEYYRDLGSGNTIYF
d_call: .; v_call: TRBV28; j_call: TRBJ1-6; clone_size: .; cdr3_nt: TGTGCCAGCAGTATGACGGGTAATAATTCACCCCTCCACTTT; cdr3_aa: CASSMTGNNSPLHF
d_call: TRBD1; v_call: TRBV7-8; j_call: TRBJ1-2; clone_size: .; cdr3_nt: TGTGCCAGCAGCTTACCGGACAGGGGGGTTGGGGGCTATGGCTACACCTTC; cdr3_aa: CASSLPDRGVGGYGYTF
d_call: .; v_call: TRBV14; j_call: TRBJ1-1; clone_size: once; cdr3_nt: TGTGCCAGCAGCCAAGACGACAGTAACACTGAAGCTTTCTTT; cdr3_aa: CASSQDDSNTEAFF
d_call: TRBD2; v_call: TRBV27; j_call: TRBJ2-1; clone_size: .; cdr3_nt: TGTGCCAGCAGTTTACGCGCAGCGGGAGTTCCCAATGAGCAGTTCTTC; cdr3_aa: CASSLRAAGVPNEQFF
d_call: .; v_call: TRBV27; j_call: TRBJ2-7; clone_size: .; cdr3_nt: TGTGCCAGCAGTTTAAACAGGGCCCTCTACGAGCAGTACTTC; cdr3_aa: CASSLNRALYEQYF
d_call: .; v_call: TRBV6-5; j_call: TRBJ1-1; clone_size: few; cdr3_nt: TGTGCCAGCAGTTATGGGGGAGGGGACACTGAAGCTTTCTTT; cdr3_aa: CASSYGGGDTEAFF
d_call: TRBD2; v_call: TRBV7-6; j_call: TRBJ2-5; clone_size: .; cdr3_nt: TGTGCCAGCAGCTCTTCGGGGGGGATGGAGACCCAGTACTTC; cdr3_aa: CASSSSGGMETQYF